Listed below are T cell receptor beta chains from one sample, sequenced in a study of cytomegalovirus exposure and HLA in healthy donors. TCRdb keeps only in-frame clones here, not all; method: immunoSEQ multiplex PCR. The table for this sample gives tens of thousands of clones. Sequenced input: PBMCs. These receptors came from a woman aged 60-75 years in good health and CMV-seropositive. CDR3s include the opening cysteine and the closing phenylalanine or tryptophan. The D gene is left open where the match is weak.

CDR3aa | CDR3nt | j_gene | d_gene | v_gene
CASSLAPQGWTEAFF | TGTGCCAGCAGCTTAGCTCCACAGGGATGGACTGAAGCTTTCTTT | TRBJ1-1 | - | TRBV11-3
CASRGDYEQYF | TGTGCCTCCAGGGGAGACTACGAGCAGTACTTC | TRBJ2-7 | - | TRBV6-5
CASSPLQGSQETQYF | TGTGCTAGCAGCCCCCTCCAGGGGTCCCAAGAGACCCAGTACTTC | TRBJ2-5 | - | TRBV7-7
CASSSSGGAVVEQFF | TGTGCCAGCAGTTCCAGCGGGGGGGCCGTTGTTGAGCAGTTCTTC | TRBJ2-1 | TRBD2 | TRBV6-1
CASSMMGTGAFGYTF | TGTGCCAGTAGTATGATGGGGACAGGGGCTTTTGGCTACACCTTC | TRBJ1-2 | TRBD1 | TRBV19
CASSLAGQLGGEQYF | TGCGCCAGCAGCTTGGCCGGGCAGTTGGGGGGCGAGCAGTACTTC | TRBJ2-7 | - | TRBV5-1
CASSIGGGKGGYTF | TGTGCCAGTAGTATTGGAGGGGGCAAGGGTGGCTACACCTTC | TRBJ1-2 | TRBD1 | TRBV19
CASSQDRQATEAFF | TGCGCCAGCAGCCAAGACCGACAGGCCACTGAAGCTTTCTTT | TRBJ1-1 | - | TRBV4-1
CASRSESARGGETQYF | TGCGCCAGCAGAAGCGAGTCCGCTCGGGGTGGAGAGACCCAGTACTTC | TRBJ2-5 | - | TRBV5-1
CASSLGSSYNSPLHF | TGTGCCAGCAGCTTGGGGAGCTCCTATAATTCACCCCTCCACTTT | TRBJ1-6 | - | TRBV5-4
CASSAASIYF | TGTGCCAGCAGCGCGGCGTCCATATATTTT | TRBJ1-3 | - | TRBV2
CASRNTGSNEKLFF | TGTGCCAGCAGGAACACAGGGAGTAATGAAAAACTGTTTTTT | TRBJ1-4 | - | TRBV6-6
CASSFGQENTEAFF | TGTGCCAGCAGTTTCGGACAGGAGAACACTGAAGCTTTCTTT | TRBJ1-1 | TRBD1 | TRBV28
CASRGDGGSNQPQHF | TGTGCCAGCCGGGGGGATGGTGGTAGCAATCAGCCCCAGCATTTT | TRBJ1-5 | - | TRBV6-5
CASSPRTAQNTGELFF | TGCGCCAGCAGTCCCCGGACAGCTCAGAACACCGGGGAGCTGTTTTTT | TRBJ2-2 | - | TRBV10-2